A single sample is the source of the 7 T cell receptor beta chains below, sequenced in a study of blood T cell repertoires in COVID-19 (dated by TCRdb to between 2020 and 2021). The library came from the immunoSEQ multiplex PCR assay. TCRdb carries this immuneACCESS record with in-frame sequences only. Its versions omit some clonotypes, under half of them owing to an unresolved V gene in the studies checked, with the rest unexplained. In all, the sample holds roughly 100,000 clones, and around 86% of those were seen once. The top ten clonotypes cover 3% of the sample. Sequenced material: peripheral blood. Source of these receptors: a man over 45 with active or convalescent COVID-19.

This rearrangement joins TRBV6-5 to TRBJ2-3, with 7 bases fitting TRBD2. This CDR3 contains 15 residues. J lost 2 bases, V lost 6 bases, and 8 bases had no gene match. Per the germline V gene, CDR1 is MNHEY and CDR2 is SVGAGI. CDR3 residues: CASSAWGGITDTQYF. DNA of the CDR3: TGTGCCAGCAGCGCATGGGGGGGGATCACAGATACGCAGTATTTT.

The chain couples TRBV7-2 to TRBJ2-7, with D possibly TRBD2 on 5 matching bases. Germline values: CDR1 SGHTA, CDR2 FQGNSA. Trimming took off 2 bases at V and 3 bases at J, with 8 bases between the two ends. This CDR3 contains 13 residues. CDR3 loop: CASSLRDFYEQYF. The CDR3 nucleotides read TGTGCCAGCAGCTTACGGGATTTCTACGAGCAGTACTTC.

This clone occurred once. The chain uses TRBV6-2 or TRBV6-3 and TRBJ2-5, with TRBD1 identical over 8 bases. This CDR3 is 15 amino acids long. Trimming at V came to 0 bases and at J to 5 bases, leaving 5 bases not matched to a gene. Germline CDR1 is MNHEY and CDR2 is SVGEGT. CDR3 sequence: CASSYSGTGRETQYF. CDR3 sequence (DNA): TGTGCCAGCAGTTACTCGGGGACAGGTCGCGAGACCCAGTACTTC.

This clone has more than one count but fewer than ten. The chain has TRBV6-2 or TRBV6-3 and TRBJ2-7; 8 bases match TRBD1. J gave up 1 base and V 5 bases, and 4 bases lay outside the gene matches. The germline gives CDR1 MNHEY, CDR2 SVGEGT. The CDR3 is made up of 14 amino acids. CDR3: CASSGQGQSYEQYV. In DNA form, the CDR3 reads TGTGCCAGCAGTGGACAGGGTCAATCCTACGAGCAGTACGTC.

CDR3 bases: TGTGCCAGCAGTGAGGACATGAACACTGAAGCTTTCTTT. This translates into CASSEDMNTEAFF. The chain couples TRBV6-4 to TRBJ1-1, with TRBD1 as a possible D gene (5 bases). V gave up 3 bases and J gave up 0 bases, with 5 bases separating them. CDR1 is MRHNA and CDR2 is SNTAGT in the germline V gene. This CDR3 comprises 13 residues.

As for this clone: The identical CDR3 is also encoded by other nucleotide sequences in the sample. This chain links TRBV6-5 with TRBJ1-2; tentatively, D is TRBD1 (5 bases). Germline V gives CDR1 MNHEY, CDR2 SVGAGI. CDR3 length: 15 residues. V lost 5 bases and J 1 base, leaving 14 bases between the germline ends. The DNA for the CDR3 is TGTGCCAGCAGTCCCGGGGGACGCCGTAACTATGGCTACACCTTC. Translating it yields CASSPGGRRNYGYTF.

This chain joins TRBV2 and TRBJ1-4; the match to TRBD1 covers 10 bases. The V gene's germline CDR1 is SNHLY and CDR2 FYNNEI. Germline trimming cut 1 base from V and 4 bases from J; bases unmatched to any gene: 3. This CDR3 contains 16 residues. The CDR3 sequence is CASSEGTGGGNEKLFF. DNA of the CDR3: TGTGCCAGCAGTGAAGGGACAGGGGGAGGTAATGAAAAACTGTTTTTT.